This T cell receptor (beta chain) was identified during a study of control samples from healthy donors and cancer patients. CDR3 size: 17 residues. The germline V gene encodes CDR1 SGHAT and CDR2 FQNNGV. V dropped 1 base and J dropped 0 bases, with 14 bases sitting between them. Measured with immunoSEQ multiplex PCR; TCRdb has only the in-frame clones, and not every one. The profile shows some 150,000 clones, about 93% of them singletons. The sample was blood. The TCR comes from a man between 50 and 59 years old in good health. V gene TRBV11-2 combines with J gene TRBJ2-3; D is possibly TRBD1 or TRBD2 (5 bases each). The CDR3 spells CASSLGPSEGSTDTQYF. The DNA of the CDR3 is TGTGCCAGCAGCTTAGGACCCAGCGAGGGGAGCACAGATACGCAGTATTTT.